This is a list of T cell receptor beta chains from one sample in a study of cytotoxic CD8 clonotypes in ibrutinib-treated CLL. TCRdb keeps only in-frame clones here, not all; method: immunoSEQ multiplex PCR. The data hold roughly 200,000 clones, with about 75% observed a single time. The material was PBMCs, obtained after 12 months of ibrutinib treatment. These receptors were obtained from a human donor with chronic lymphocytic leukemia. Both conserved end residues are part of each CDR3. Fields, in order: D gene, clone size, J gene, V gene, CDR3 DNA, CDR3 protein. The D gene is left open where the match is weak. Rows may omit the clone size; those that give it use once, few, many or a size class.

d_call: TRBD2
clone_size: once
j_call: TRBJ2-1
v_call: TRBV4-3
cdr3_nt: TGCGCCAGCAGCCAAGGTGCGGCGGGAGGGTCCTACAATGAGCAGTTCTTC
cdr3_aa: CASSQGAAGGSYNEQFF

d_call: -
clone_size: -
j_call: TRBJ2-3
v_call: TRBV7-2
cdr3_nt: TGTGCCAGCAGCTTAGTATCTGTGGGCAGCACAGATACGCAGTATTTT
cdr3_aa: CASSLVSVGSTDTQYF

d_call: TRBD1
clone_size: once
j_call: TRBJ1-2
v_call: TRBV30
cdr3_nt: TGTGCCTGGAGACTGACAGGGGGCGGACACAACTATGGCTACACCTTC
cdr3_aa: CAWRLTGGGHNYGYTF

d_call: TRBD2
clone_size: -
j_call: TRBJ2-1
v_call: TRBV5-1
cdr3_nt: TGCGCCAGCAGCTTAAGCGGGGGCAATGAGCAGTTCTTC
cdr3_aa: CASSLSGGNEQFF

d_call: TRBD1
clone_size: -
j_call: TRBJ2-5
v_call: TRBV30
cdr3_nt: TGTGCCTGGAGGGGGACAGGGAGAGGCGAGACCCAGTACTTC
cdr3_aa: CAWRGTGRGETQYF

d_call: TRBD1
clone_size: once
j_call: TRBJ1-1
v_call: TRBV7-3
cdr3_nt: TGTGCCAGCAGCTTAACGGGGGACAGGGACACTGAAGCTTTCTTT
cdr3_aa: CASSLTGDRDTEAFF

d_call: -
clone_size: -
j_call: TRBJ1-4
v_call: TRBV7-2
cdr3_nt: TGTGCCAGCAGCTACGGACAAGGCGAAAAACTGTTTTTT
cdr3_aa: CASSYGQGEKLFF

d_call: -
clone_size: once
j_call: TRBJ1-1
v_call: TRBV15
cdr3_nt: TGTGCCACCAGCAGACTCAGGGGAACTGAAGCTTTCTTT
cdr3_aa: CATSRLRGTEAFF

d_call: TRBD2
clone_size: -
j_call: TRBJ2-1
v_call: TRBV7-2
cdr3_nt: TGTGCCAGCAGCTTATTAGGGTCTAGCGGGAGTATCGTGGGGAATGAGCAGTTCTTC
cdr3_aa: CASSLLGSSGSIVGNEQFF

d_call: -
clone_size: once
j_call: TRBJ2-1
v_call: TRBV4-3
cdr3_nt: TGCGCCAGCAGCCAAGAACCGCCATCTAGCTCCTACAATGAGCAGTTCTTC
cdr3_aa: CASSQEPPSSSYNEQFF

d_call: TRBD2
clone_size: -
j_call: TRBJ2-1
v_call: TRBV7-3
cdr3_nt: TGTGCCAGCAGCCCTCGGACTAGCGGGAGGGCCTTAAATGAGCAGTTCTTC
cdr3_aa: CASSPRTSGRALNEQFF

d_call: -
clone_size: few
j_call: TRBJ1-4
v_call: TRBV6-5
cdr3_nt: TGTGCCAGCGGAGAATTTGAAAAACTGTTTTTT
cdr3_aa: CASGEFEKLFF

d_call: -
clone_size: few
j_call: TRBJ1-1
v_call: TRBV7-9
cdr3_nt: TGTGCCAGCAGCCTCGAAGGAGGGAAAGCTTTCTTT
cdr3_aa: CASSLEGGKAFF

d_call: -
clone_size: -
j_call: TRBJ2-1
v_call: TRBV5-4
cdr3_nt: TGTGCCAGCAGCTTGAACATAGAGATCAATGAGCAGTTCTTC
cdr3_aa: CASSLNIEINEQFF

d_call: TRBD1
clone_size: -
j_call: TRBJ2-3
v_call: TRBV7-9
cdr3_nt: TGTGCCTCAGGGGGCGTTGGCGCAGATACGCAGTATTTT
cdr3_aa: CASGGVGADTQYF

d_call: -
clone_size: few
j_call: TRBJ1-1
v_call: TRBV30
cdr3_nt: TGTGCCTGGAGTGTACGGGGCTCTGAAGCTTTCTTT
cdr3_aa: CAWSVRGSEAFF

d_call: TRBD2
clone_size: -
j_call: TRBJ2-2
v_call: TRBV11-2
cdr3_nt: TGTGCCAGCAGCTTTCTAGCGGGGGCTTCCGGGGAGCTGTTTTTT
cdr3_aa: CASSFLAGASGELFF

d_call: -
clone_size: few
j_call: TRBJ1-6
v_call: TRBV11-2
cdr3_nt: TGTGCCAGCAGCTCGACGGTTGGGGCAGAATCACCCCTCCACTTT
cdr3_aa: CASSSTVGAESPLHF

d_call: -
clone_size: -
j_call: TRBJ2-2
v_call: TRBV4-2
cdr3_nt: TGTGCCAGCAGCCACCGAGACAGCCGGGGGACCGGGGAGCTGTTTTTT
cdr3_aa: CASSHRDSRGTGELFF

d_call: -
clone_size: -
j_call: TRBJ2-7
v_call: TRBV6-5
cdr3_nt: TGTGCCAGCAGTTACTCCCGGCTGGGAGTCGTCTACGAGCAGTACTTC
cdr3_aa: CASSYSRLGVVYEQYF

d_call: TRBD2
clone_size: -
j_call: TRBJ2-1
v_call: TRBV5-4
cdr3_nt: TGTGCCAGCAGCTTGGCCGGACTAGCGGGGGTCAATGAGCAGTTCTTC
cdr3_aa: CASSLAGLAGVNEQFF

d_call: TRBD1
clone_size: once
j_call: TRBJ1-2
v_call: TRBV7-9
cdr3_nt: TGTGCCAGCAGCCTGGAGACAGGGGCCTATGGCTACACCTTC
cdr3_aa: CASSLETGAYGYTF

d_call: -
clone_size: -
j_call: TRBJ2-2
v_call: TRBV11-1
cdr3_nt: TGTGCCAGCAGCTTAGCCGGGGCCAACACCGGGGAGCTGTTTTTT
cdr3_aa: CASSLAGANTGELFF

d_call: -
clone_size: many
j_call: TRBJ1-5
v_call: TRBV2
cdr3_nt: TGTGCCAGCGCTCGACAGAACAATCAGCCCCAGCATTTT
cdr3_aa: CASARQNNQPQHF

d_call: -
clone_size: once
j_call: TRBJ1-2
v_call: TRBV27
cdr3_nt: TGTGCCAGCAGTTTAAACAGGGCCAACTATGGCTACACCTTC
cdr3_aa: CASSLNRANYGYTF

d_call: TRBD2
clone_size: -
j_call: TRBJ2-7
v_call: TRBV5-6
cdr3_nt: TGTGCCAGCAGCTTGTACTCCAGTTTAGCGGGAGCATCCTACGAGCAGTACTTC
cdr3_aa: CASSLYSSLAGASYEQYF

d_call: TRBD1
clone_size: -
j_call: TRBJ2-7
v_call: TRBV4-1
cdr3_nt: TGCGCCAGCAGCCGACCGGGACAGGGGTACGAGCAGTACTTC
cdr3_aa: CASSRPGQGYEQYF

d_call: -
clone_size: -
j_call: TRBJ2-3
v_call: TRBV21-1
cdr3_nt: TGTGCCAGCAGGACAGACCGAAACTATTTT
cdr3_aa: CASRTDRNYF

d_call: TRBD2
clone_size: few
j_call: TRBJ2-3
v_call: TRBV7-3
cdr3_nt: TGTGCCAGCAGCCCAAGACTAGCGGGAGGGCTCACAGATACGCAGTATTTT
cdr3_aa: CASSPRLAGGLTDTQYF

d_call: -
clone_size: -
j_call: TRBJ2-2
v_call: TRBV12-5
cdr3_nt: TGTGCTAGTTCCCAGGGGTCCGGGGAGCTGTTTTTT
cdr3_aa: CASSQGSGELFF

d_call: TRBD2
clone_size: -
j_call: TRBJ2-3
v_call: TRBV7-2
cdr3_nt: TGTGCCAGCAGCCGACGACTAGCGGGAGTTAGGGGAGATACGCAGTATTTT
cdr3_aa: CASSRRLAGVRGDTQYF

d_call: -
clone_size: -
j_call: TRBJ1-1
v_call: TRBV5-5
cdr3_nt: TGTGCCAGCAGCTTGGTTCCAGGGAATCGGGACACTGAAGCTTTCTTT
cdr3_aa: CASSLVPGNRDTEAFF

d_call: -
clone_size: -
j_call: TRBJ2-7
v_call: TRBV11-1
cdr3_nt: TGTGCCAGCAGAAAAATACCGGGAAGACCCAACATCTACGAGCAGTACTTC
cdr3_aa: CASRKIPGRPNIYEQYF

d_call: TRBD1
clone_size: -
j_call: TRBJ2-3
v_call: TRBV28
cdr3_nt: TGTGCCAGCAGTTTCACAGGGGTCACAGATACGCAGTATTTT
cdr3_aa: CASSFTGVTDTQYF

d_call: TRBD2
clone_size: -
j_call: TRBJ2-1
v_call: TRBV9
cdr3_nt: TGTGCCAGCAGCCATGCGGGGGTCTACAATGAGCAGTTCTTC
cdr3_aa: CASSHAGVYNEQFF

d_call: -
clone_size: -
j_call: TRBJ2-3
v_call: TRBV29-1
cdr3_nt: TGCAGCGTCGGGGCCGTAGATACGCAGTATTTT
cdr3_aa: CSVGAVDTQYF

d_call: TRBD2
clone_size: -
j_call: TRBJ2-7
v_call: TRBV5-5
cdr3_nt: TGTGCCAGCAGGCTAGCGGGCGCTTCCTCCTACGAGCAGTACTTC
cdr3_aa: CASRLAGASSYEQYF

d_call: -
clone_size: -
j_call: TRBJ1-2
v_call: TRBV30
cdr3_nt: TGTGCCTGGAGTGTACTCGTCCGGCGAAGTGGCTACACCTTC
cdr3_aa: CAWSVLVRRSGYTF

d_call: -
clone_size: -
j_call: TRBJ2-1
v_call: TRBV25-1
cdr3_nt: TGTGCCAGCCGATACCCGGGACCTTACAATGAGCAGTTCTTC
cdr3_aa: CASRYPGPYNEQFF

d_call: -
clone_size: -
j_call: TRBJ2-4
v_call: TRBV28
cdr3_nt: TGTGCCAGCAGTTTACTGGTCAAAAACATTCAGTACTTC
cdr3_aa: CASSLLVKNIQYF

d_call: -
clone_size: -
j_call: TRBJ2-2
v_call: TRBV27
cdr3_nt: TGTGCCAGCAGTTTATCGTTCCTTTCAGGTTTCACCGGGGAGCTGTTTTTT
cdr3_aa: CASSLSFLSGFTGELFF

d_call: -
clone_size: -
j_call: TRBJ2-7
v_call: TRBV7-9
cdr3_nt: TGTGCCAGCAGCTTAGGGGTGGGGCCAGGGCCCTACGAGCAGTACTTC
cdr3_aa: CASSLGVGPGPYEQYF

d_call: TRBD1
clone_size: -
j_call: TRBJ2-7
v_call: TRBV4-2
cdr3_nt: TGTGCCAGCAGCCGGGAGGGGCAGGTGGGGACAGGGGGGTCCTACGAGCAGTACTTC
cdr3_aa: CASSREGQVGTGGSYEQYF

d_call: TRBD1
clone_size: few
j_call: TRBJ1-5
v_call: TRBV6-1
cdr3_nt: TGTGCCAGCAGTGTGGGACAGGGTAATAGCAATCAGCCCCAGCATTTT
cdr3_aa: CASSVGQGNSNQPQHF

d_call: TRBD2
clone_size: few
j_call: TRBJ2-1
v_call: TRBV27
cdr3_nt: TGTGCCAGCAGTCCCCGGACTAGCGGGCGCTCCTACAATGAGCAGTTCTTC
cdr3_aa: CASSPRTSGRSYNEQFF

d_call: TRBD2
clone_size: -
j_call: TRBJ2-7
v_call: TRBV4-3
cdr3_nt: TGCGCCAGCAGCCTTACCGGGACTAGCGGTTTCTACGAGCAGTACTTC
cdr3_aa: CASSLTGTSGFYEQYF

d_call: -
clone_size: -
j_call: TRBJ1-6
v_call: TRBV30
cdr3_nt: TGTGCCTGGAGGGGGCAGGGTAATTCACCCCTCCACTTT
cdr3_aa: CAWRGQGNSPLHF

d_call: -
clone_size: -
j_call: TRBJ2-6
v_call: TRBV27
cdr3_nt: TGTGCCAGCGGGCGGAGCTCTGGGGCCAACGTCCTGACTTTC
cdr3_aa: CASGRSSGANVLTF

d_call: -
clone_size: few
j_call: TRBJ2-3
v_call: TRBV9
cdr3_nt: TGTGCCAGCAGCGTAGCTCCCCGCCGCGAGGATACGCAGTATTTT
cdr3_aa: CASSVAPRREDTQYF

d_call: -
clone_size: few
j_call: TRBJ1-2
v_call: TRBV29-1
cdr3_nt: TGCAGCGTTCAACGGGACCGTCACTACACCTTC
cdr3_aa: CSVQRDRHYTF

d_call: TRBD1
clone_size: once
j_call: TRBJ1-4
v_call: TRBV7-9
cdr3_nt: TGTGCCAGCAGCCCGCAGACAGGGTTGAATGAAAAACTGTTTTTT
cdr3_aa: CASSPQTGLNEKLFF

d_call: -
clone_size: few
j_call: TRBJ1-5
v_call: TRBV7-2
cdr3_nt: TGTGCCAGCAGCTTAGGTACGGGCCCCAATCAGCCCCAGCATTTT
cdr3_aa: CASSLGTGPNQPQHF

d_call: -
clone_size: few
j_call: TRBJ1-3
v_call: TRBV5-1
cdr3_nt: TGCGCCAGCAGCAGCCGACCCGGACGGACTTTCTCTGGAAACACCATATATTTT
cdr3_aa: CASSSRPGRTFSGNTIYF

d_call: -
clone_size: -
j_call: TRBJ1-4
v_call: TRBV30
cdr3_nt: TGTGCCTGGAGTGTAACAGGGAAGGCAAAAGAAAAACTGTTTTTT
cdr3_aa: CAWSVTGKAKEKLFF

d_call: -
clone_size: many
j_call: TRBJ2-3
v_call: TRBV6-1
cdr3_nt: TGTGCCAGCAGTGAAATGACAGGCCAGCACACAGATACGCAGTATTTT
cdr3_aa: CASSEMTGQHTDTQYF